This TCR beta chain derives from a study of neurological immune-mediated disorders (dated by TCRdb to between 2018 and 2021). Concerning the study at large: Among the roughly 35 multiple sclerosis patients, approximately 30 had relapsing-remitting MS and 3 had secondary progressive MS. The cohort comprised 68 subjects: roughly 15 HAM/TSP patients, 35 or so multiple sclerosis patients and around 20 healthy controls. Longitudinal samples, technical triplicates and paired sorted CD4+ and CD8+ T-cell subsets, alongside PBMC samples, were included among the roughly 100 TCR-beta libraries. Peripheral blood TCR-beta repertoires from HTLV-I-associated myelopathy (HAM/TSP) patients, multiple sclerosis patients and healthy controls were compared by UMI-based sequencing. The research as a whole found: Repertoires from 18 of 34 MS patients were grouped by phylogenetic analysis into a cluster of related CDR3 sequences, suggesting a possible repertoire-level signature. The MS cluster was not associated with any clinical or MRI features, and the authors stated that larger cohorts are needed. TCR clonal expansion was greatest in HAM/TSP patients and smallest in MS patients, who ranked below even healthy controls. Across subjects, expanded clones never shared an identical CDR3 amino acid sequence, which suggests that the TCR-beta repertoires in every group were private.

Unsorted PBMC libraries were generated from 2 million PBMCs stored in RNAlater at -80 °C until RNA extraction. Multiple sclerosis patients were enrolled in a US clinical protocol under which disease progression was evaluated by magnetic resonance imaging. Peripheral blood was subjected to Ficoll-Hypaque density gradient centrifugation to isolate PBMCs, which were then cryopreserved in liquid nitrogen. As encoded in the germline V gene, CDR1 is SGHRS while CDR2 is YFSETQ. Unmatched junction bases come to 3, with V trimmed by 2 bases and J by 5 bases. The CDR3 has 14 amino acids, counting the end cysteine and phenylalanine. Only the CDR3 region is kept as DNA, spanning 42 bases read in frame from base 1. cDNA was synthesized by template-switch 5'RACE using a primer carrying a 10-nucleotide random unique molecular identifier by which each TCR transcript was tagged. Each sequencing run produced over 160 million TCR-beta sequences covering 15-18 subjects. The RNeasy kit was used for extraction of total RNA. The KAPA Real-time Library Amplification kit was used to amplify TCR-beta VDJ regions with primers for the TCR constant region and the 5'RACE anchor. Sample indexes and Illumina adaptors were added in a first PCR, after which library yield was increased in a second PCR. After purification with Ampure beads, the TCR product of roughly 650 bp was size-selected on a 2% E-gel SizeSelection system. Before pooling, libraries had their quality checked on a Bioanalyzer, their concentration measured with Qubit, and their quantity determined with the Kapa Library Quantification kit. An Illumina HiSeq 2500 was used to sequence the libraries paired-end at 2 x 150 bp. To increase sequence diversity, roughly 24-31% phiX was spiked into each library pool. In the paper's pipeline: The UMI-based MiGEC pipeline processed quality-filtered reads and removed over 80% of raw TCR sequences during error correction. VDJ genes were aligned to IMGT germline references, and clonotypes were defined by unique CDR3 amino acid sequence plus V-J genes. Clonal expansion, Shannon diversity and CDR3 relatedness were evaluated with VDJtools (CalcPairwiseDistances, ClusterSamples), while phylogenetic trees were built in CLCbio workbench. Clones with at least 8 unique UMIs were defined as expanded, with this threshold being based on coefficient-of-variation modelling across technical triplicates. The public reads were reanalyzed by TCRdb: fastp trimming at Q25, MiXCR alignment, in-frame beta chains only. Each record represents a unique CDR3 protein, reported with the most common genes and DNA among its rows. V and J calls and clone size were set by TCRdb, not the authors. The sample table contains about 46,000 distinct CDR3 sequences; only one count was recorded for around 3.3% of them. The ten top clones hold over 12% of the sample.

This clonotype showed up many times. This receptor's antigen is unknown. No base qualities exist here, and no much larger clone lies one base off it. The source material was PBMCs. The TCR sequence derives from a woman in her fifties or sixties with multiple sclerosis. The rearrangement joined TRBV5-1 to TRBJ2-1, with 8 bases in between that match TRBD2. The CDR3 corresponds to CASSLAGANNEQFF. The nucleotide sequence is TGCGCCAGCAGCTTAGCGGGGGCTAACAATGAGCAGTTCTTC.